These T cell receptor beta chains were read from a single sample in a study of T-cell reconstitution after alpha-beta-depleted transplantation in children. Each CDR3 protein is one row after TCRdb ran MiXCR on the PCR reads. The table lists 440,000 or so distinct CDR3 sequences, under 13% of them singletons, with 4.5% to 7% in the top ten. The sequencing here drew on PBMCs from the stem cell graft donor, taken from the stem cell graft. These receptors all stem from a human donor who donated a stem cell graft to a child with acute myeloid leukemia. Each CDR3 is given with its conserved first and last residue. The order of the fields is J gene, clone size, V gene, D gene, CDR3 DNA, CDR3 protein. A D gene is named only where the DNA matches it firmly. Not all rows give a size; the values are once, few, many and, for expanded clones, a class.

J: TRBJ1-2
size: many
V: TRBV6-1
D: .
DNA: TGTGCCAGCAGTCCTCTAGGGGGATCCCTGCACAATGGCTACACCTTC
CDR3: CASSPLGGSLHNGYTF

J: TRBJ2-2
size: many
V: TRBV5-1
D: .
DNA: TGCGCCAGCAGCTTGGAGGAGGACGGGGAGCTGTTTTTT
CDR3: CASSLEEDGELFF

J: TRBJ1-2
size: .
V: TRBV6-1
D: .
DNA: TGTGCCAGCAGTATGGGAGAGGCTTACTATGTCTACACCTTC
CDR3: CASSMGEAYYVYTF

J: TRBJ2-5
size: few
V: TRBV7-9
D: .
DNA: TGTGCCAGCAGCTTAGGCAAGGACCAGATAGAAGAGACCCAGTACTTC
CDR3: CASSLGKDQIEETQYF

J: TRBJ2-5
size: many
V: TRBV10-3
D: .
DNA: TGTGCCATCAGTGTCGGAACAGGCAAAGAGACCCAGTACTTC
CDR3: CAISVGTGKETQYF

J: TRBJ2-4
size: many
V: TRBV20-1
D: .
DNA: TGCAGTGCCTCGATTCGGGACGCAAACATTCAGTACTTC
CDR3: CSASIRDANIQYF

J: TRBJ1-5
size: .
V: TRBV21-1
D: .
DNA: TGTGCCAGCACCCTACCTCGACAGGGCAATCAGCCCCAGCATTTT
CDR3: CASTLPRQGNQPQHF

J: TRBJ2-5
size: few
V: TRBV5-1
D: .
DNA: TGCGCCAGCAGCCGGGGGTCAGGGAGCATGAAGGAGACCCAGTACTTC
CDR3: CASSRGSGSMKETQYF

J: TRBJ2-2
size: many
V: TRBV7-2
D: .
DNA: TGTGCCAGCAGCTCCCGTTACACCGGGGAGCTGTTTTTT
CDR3: CASSSRYTGELFF

J: TRBJ1-1
size: many
V: TRBV20-1
D: .
DNA: TGCAGTGCTAGGGGCACCGGGACCTTGAACACTGAAGCTTTCTTT
CDR3: CSARGTGTLNTEAFF

J: TRBJ2-2
size: many
V: TRBV29-1
D: .
DNA: TGCAGCGTTGCCTCAGCGGGGAACACCGGGGAGCTGTTTTTT
CDR3: CSVASAGNTGELFF

J: TRBJ1-5
size: .
V: TRBV21-1
D: .
DNA: TGTGCCAGCAGCGAAAGGACATATAGCAATCAGCCCCAGCATTTT
CDR3: CASSERTYSNQPQHF

J: TRBJ1-2
size: .
V: TRBV2
D: .
DNA: TGTGCCAGCAGTCAGAACGTTGAGGGTCCGGGCTACACCTTC
CDR3: CASSQNVEGPGYTF

J: TRBJ2-1
size: .
V: TRBV20-1
D: TRBD2
DNA: TGCAGTGCGGCCCGGACTAGCGGGAATTCCTACAATGAGCAGTTCTTC
CDR3: CSAARTSGNSYNEQFF

J: TRBJ2-1
size: few
V: TRBV11-2
D: .
DNA: TGTGCCAGCAGCTTAAAGGAGCGTGAGCAGTTCTTC
CDR3: CASSLKEREQFF

J: TRBJ2-5
size: .
V: TRBV20-1
D: .
DNA: TGCAGTGCTAGCCCATCTACTAGCTTCCAAGAGACCCAGTACTTC
CDR3: CSASPSTSFQETQYF

J: TRBJ2-7
size: many
V: TRBV7-2
D: TRBD2
DNA: TGTGCCAGCAGCTCCCGGGGGAGGGCCTACGAGCAGTACTTC
CDR3: CASSSRGRAYEQYF

J: TRBJ2-7
size: .
V: TRBV4-1
D: TRBD1
DNA: TGCGCCAGCAGCCAAGACCCGACAGGGGGCAACGAGCAGTACTTC
CDR3: CASSQDPTGGNEQYF

J: TRBJ1-1
size: few
V: TRBV15
D: .
DNA: TGTGCCACCAGCATCCAACAGGGTGGGGCCACTGAAGCTTTCTTT
CDR3: CATSIQQGGATEAFF

J: TRBJ1-5
size: .
V: TRBV10-1
D: TRBD1
DNA: TGCGCCAGCAGTGGAAGCGGACAGGGGAGGCTGCCCCAGCATTTT
CDR3: CASSGSGQGRLPQHF

J: TRBJ1-1
size: few
V: TRBV27
D: TRBD1
DNA: TGTGCCAGCAGTTTCGGGACAGGGACCACTGAAGCTTTCTTT
CDR3: CASSFGTGTTEAFF

J: TRBJ1-4
size: few
V: TRBV20-1
D: TRBD1
DNA: TGCAGTGCTCCGCGGACAGGGCTTGAAGAAAAACTGTTTTTT
CDR3: CSAPRTGLEEKLFF

J: TRBJ1-1
size: few
V: TRBV3-1
D: TRBD1
DNA: TGTGCCAGCAGCCAGCCGGGACAGGGGGCCGACACTGAAGCTTTCTTT
CDR3: CASSQPGQGADTEAFF

J: TRBJ2-3
size: few
V: TRBV28
D: TRBD1
DNA: TGTGCCAGCAGTCCAATGACAGGGGCAGATACGCAGTATTTT
CDR3: CASSPMTGADTQYF

J: TRBJ1-2
size: many
V: TRBV5-1
D: .
DNA: TGCGCCAGCAGCTTTCAGGGCTGGGGCTACACCTTC
CDR3: CASSFQGWGYTF

J: TRBJ2-3
size: many
V: TRBV9
D: TRBD2
DNA: TGTGCCAGCAAGGCGCTAGCGGGAGGGGAAGATACGCAGTATTTT
CDR3: CASKALAGGEDTQYF

J: TRBJ2-5
size: .
V: TRBV14
D: TRBD1
DNA: TGTGCCAGCAGCCAAGATCTTGGCAGGGGGCTTGGTGAGACCCAGTACTTC
CDR3: CASSQDLGRGLGETQYF

J: TRBJ1-3
size: many
V: TRBV27
D: .
DNA: TGTGCCAGCAGTACGGGGGCCTCTGGAAACACCATATATTTT
CDR3: CASSTGASGNTIYF